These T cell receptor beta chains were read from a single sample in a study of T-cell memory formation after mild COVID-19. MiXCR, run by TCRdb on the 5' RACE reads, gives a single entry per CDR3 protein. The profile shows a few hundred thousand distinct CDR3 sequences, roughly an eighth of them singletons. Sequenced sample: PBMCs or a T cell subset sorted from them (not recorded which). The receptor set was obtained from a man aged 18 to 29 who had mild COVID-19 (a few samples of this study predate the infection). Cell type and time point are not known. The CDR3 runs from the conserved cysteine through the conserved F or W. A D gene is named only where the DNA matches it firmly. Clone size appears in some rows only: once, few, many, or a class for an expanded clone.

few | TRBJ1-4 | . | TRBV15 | CATSRDPPEKLFF | TGTGCCACCAGCAGAGACCCCCCCGAAAAACTGTTTTTT
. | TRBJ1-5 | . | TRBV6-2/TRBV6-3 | CASSYHSNQPQHF | TGTGCCAGCAGTTACCATAGCAATCAGCCCCAGCATTTT
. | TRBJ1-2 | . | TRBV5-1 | CASSLVGRGDYGYTF | TGCGCCAGCAGCTTGGTGGGCAGGGGAGACTATGGCTACACCTTC
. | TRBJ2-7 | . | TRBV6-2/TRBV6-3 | CASSPGSNDGQYF | TGTGCCAGCAGCCCCGGCTCCAACGACGGGCAGTACTTC
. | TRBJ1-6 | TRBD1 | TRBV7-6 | CASSTGQGAPSPLHF | TGTGCCAGCAGCACGGGACAGGGGGCCCCATCACCCCTCCACTTT
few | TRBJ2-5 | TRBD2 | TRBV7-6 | CASSSSGGKETQYF | TGTGCCAGCAGTTCTAGCGGGGGTAAAGAGACCCAGTACTTC
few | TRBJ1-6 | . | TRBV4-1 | CASRDTPTFNSPLHF | TGCGCCAGCAGAGATACACCGACCTTCAATTCACCCCTCCACTTT
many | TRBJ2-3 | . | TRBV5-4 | CASSLPHEDTQYF | TGTGCCAGCAGCTTACCTCATGAGGATACGCAGTATTTT
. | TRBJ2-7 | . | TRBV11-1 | CASSLAGSEQYF | TGTGCCAGCAGCTTAGCGGGAAGTGAGCAGTACTTC
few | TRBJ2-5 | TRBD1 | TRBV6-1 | CATYPGQGASETQYF | TGTGCCACGTACCCGGGACAGGGGGCGTCAGAGACCCAGTACTTC
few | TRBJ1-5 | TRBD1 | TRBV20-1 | CSATVGTANQPQHF | TGCAGTGCTACGGTCGGGACAGCCAATCAGCCCCAGCATTTT
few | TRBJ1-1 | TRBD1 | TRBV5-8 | CASSLVAGGGKTEAFF | TGTGCCAGCAGCTTGGTGGCAGGGGGTGGGAAAACTGAAGCTTTCTTT
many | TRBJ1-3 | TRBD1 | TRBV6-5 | CASSLLQGAGNTIYF | TGTGCCAGCAGCCTCCTACAGGGGGCTGGAAACACCATATATTTT
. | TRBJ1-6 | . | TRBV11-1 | CASSLYRAGSPLHF | TGTGCCAGCAGCTTATACAGGGCCGGTTCACCCCTCCACTTT
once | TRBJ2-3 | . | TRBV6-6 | CASSQGTGPQYF | TGTGCCAGCAGTCAGGGGACGGGCCCGCAGTATTTT
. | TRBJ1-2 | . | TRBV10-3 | CAISDLGGSNYGYTF | TGTGCCATCAGTGATCTTGGGGGGAGTAACTATGGCTACACCTTC
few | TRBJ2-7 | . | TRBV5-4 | CASSLVGGKWAYEQYF | TGTGCCAGCAGCTTGGTAGGGGGGAAATGGGCCTACGAGCAGTACTTC
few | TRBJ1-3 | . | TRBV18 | CASSPPDGTSGNTIYF | TGTGCCAGCTCACCCCCGGACGGAACTTCTGGAAACACCATATATTTT
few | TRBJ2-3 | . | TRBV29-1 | CSVAVGTTQYF | TGCAGCGTGGCCGTGGGGACTACGCAGTATTTT
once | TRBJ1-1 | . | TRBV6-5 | CASTKRNSANTEAFF | TGTGCCAGCACCAAACGAAATTCTGCGAACACTGAAGCTTTCTTT
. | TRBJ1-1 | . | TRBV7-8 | CASRPTGSLNTEAFF | TGTGCCAGCAGACCTACGGGCAGTCTGAACACTGAAGCTTTCTTT
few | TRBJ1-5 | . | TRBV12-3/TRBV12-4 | CASSWGQQPQHF | TGTGCCAGCAGTTGGGGTCAACAGCCCCAGCATTTT
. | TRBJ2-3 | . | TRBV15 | CATSRDQDWVDSTDTQYF | TGTGCCACCAGCAGAGATCAGGATTGGGTCGACAGCACAGATACGCAGTATTTT
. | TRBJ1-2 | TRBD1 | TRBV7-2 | CASRPPISGTGLGYTF | TGTGCCAGCAGGCCTCCTATCTCCGGGACAGGGCTTGGCTACACCTTC
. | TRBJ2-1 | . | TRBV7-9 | CASSLEFAVYNEQFF | TGTGCCAGCAGCTTAGAATTCGCAGTCTACAATGAGCAGTTCTTC
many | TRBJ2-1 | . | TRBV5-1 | CASSLAGEGYNEQFF | TGCGCCAGCAGCTTGGCCGGGGAAGGATACAATGAGCAGTTCTTC
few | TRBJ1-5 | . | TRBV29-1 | CSVALQNNQPQHF | TGCAGCGTTGCACTACAGAACAATCAGCCCCAGCATTTT
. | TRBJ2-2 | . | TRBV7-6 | CASSLQGSAGELFF | TGTGCCAGCAGCTTACAGGGGAGCGCCGGGGAGCTGTTTTTT
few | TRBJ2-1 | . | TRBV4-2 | CASSPILGPRGNEQFF | TGTGCCAGCAGCCCGATCCTAGGACCCCGGGGAAATGAGCAGTTCTTC
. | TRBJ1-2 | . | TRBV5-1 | CASSFLGSGYTF | TGCGCCAGCAGCTTTTTGGGATCAGGCTACACCTTC
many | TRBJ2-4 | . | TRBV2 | CASSEGGYIQYF | TGTGCCAGCAGTGAGGGAGGCTACATTCAGTACTTC
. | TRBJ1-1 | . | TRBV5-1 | CASSTMTAGGTEAFF | TGCGCCAGCAGCACCATGACAGCCGGAGGGACTGAAGCTTTCTTT
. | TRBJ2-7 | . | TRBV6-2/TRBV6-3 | CASSYSTVYEQYF | TGTGCCAGCAGTTACTCGACTGTTTACGAGCAGTACTTC
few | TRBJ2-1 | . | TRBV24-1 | CATSRGREQFF | TGTGCCACCAGTAGGGGCCGCGAGCAGTTCTTC
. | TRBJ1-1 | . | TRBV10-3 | CAIRMTDMNTEAFF | TGTGCCATCAGGATGACAGACATGAACACTGAAGCTTTCTTT
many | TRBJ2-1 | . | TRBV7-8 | CASSFRGASYNEQFF | TGTGCCAGCAGCTTTCGGGGGGCCTCCTACAATGAGCAGTTCTTC
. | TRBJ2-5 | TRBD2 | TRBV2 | CASIETSGAGETQYF | TGTGCCAGCATAGAGACTAGCGGGGCCGGAGAGACCCAGTACTTC
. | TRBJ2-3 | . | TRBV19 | CASSAVGTQYF | TGTGCCAGTAGTGCGGTGGGTACGCAGTATTTT
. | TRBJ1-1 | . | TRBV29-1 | CSARTLRDTEAFF | TGCAGCGCCCGGACCCTCAGGGACACTGAAGCTTTCTTT
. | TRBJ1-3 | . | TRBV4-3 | CASSQEPFSGNTIYF | TGCGCCAGCAGCCAAGAGCCCTTCTCTGGAAACACCATATATTTT
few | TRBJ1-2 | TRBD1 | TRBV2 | CARQMGGLRQGLNYGYTF | TGTGCCAGGCAGATGGGCGGGTTGCGACAGGGACTAAACTATGGCTACACCTTC
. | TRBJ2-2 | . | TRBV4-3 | CASSQEARARLNTGELFF | TGCGCCAGCAGCCAAGAAGCTCGGGCGAGATTGAACACCGGGGAGCTGTTTTTT
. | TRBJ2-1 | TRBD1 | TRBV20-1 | CSAYDRGLGEQFF | TGCAGTGCTTACGACAGGGGGCTCGGTGAGCAGTTCTTC
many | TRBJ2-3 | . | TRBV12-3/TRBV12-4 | CASSLAADTQYF | TGTGCCAGCAGTTTAGCTGCAGATACGCAGTATTTT
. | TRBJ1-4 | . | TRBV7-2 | CASSSSRRDEKLFF | TGTGCCAGCAGCTCGTCGCGCAGGGACGAAAAACTGTTTTTT
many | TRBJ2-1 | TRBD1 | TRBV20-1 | CSATGGSYNEQFF | TGCAGTGCCACAGGGGGCTCCTACAATGAGCAGTTCTTC
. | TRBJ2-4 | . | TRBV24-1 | CATSDSRTAVQYF | TGTGCCACCAGTGACTCGCGGACAGCGGTTCAGTACTTC
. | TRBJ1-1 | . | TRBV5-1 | CASSRGWVEMNTEAFF | TGCGCCAGCAGCCGGGGGTGGGTTGAGATGAACACTGAAGCTTTCTTT